This T cell receptor (beta chain) was recovered during a study of T cell responses to AZD1222 COVID-19 vaccine. Study-wide results and limits: Regions left unmutated in variants are reportedly the target of nearly half of spike-specific TCRs. Clonal diversity was possibly underestimated, and white British individuals and females predominated among donors. Distributed over spike, vaccine-associated CD4 TCRs predominated at 160-218 and 743-854. Only five to seven AZD1222 recipients tested seropositive at baseline.

The CDR3 spans 16 residues. The germline V gene has CDR1 SGDLS and CDR2 YYNGEE. Trimming pared 3 bases from V and 4 bases from J, leaving 19 bases between. Regarding this clone: Its specificity is unknown.

TCRdb's table, derived via immunoSEQ multiplex PCR, lists solely in-frame clones and lacks some. The repertoire holds about 96,000 clones, about nine tenths seen once, with roughly 1.7% in the top ten. This TCR was recovered from an adult in good health. The material sequenced was peripheral blood, taken on day 0 of AZD1222 vaccination. This chain links TRBV9 with TRBJ1-1, with D perhaps TRBD1 (5 bases). The CDR3, as DNA: TGTGCCAGCAGCGCCCGACACGGGGGTAAGGGCACTGAAGCTTTCTTT. It is translated as CASSARHGGKGTEAFF.